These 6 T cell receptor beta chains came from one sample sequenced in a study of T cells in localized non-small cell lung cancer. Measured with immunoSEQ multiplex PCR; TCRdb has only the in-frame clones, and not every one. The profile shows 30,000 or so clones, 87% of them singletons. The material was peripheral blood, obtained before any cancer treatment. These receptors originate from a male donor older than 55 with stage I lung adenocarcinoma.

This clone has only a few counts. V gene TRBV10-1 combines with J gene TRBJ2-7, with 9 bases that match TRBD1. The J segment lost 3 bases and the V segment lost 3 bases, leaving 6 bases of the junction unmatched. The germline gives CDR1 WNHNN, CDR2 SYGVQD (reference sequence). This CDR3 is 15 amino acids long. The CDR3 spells CASSEMGTGSYEQYF. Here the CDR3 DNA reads TGCGCCAGCAGTGAAATGGGGACAGGGAGCTACGAGCAGTACTTC.

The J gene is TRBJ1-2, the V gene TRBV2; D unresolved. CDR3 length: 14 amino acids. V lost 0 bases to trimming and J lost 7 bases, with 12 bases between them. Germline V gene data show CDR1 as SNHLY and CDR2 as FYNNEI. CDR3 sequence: CASSEAWAGAGYTF. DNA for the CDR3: TGTGCCAGCAGTGAAGCGTGGGCAGGTGCTGGCTACACCTTC.

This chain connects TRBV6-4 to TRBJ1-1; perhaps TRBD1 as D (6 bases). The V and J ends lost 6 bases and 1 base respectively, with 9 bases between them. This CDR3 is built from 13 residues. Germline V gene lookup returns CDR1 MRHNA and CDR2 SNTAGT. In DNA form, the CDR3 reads TGTGCCAGCAGCCTGACAGGGAACACTGAAGCTTTCTTT. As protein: CASSLTGNTEAFF.

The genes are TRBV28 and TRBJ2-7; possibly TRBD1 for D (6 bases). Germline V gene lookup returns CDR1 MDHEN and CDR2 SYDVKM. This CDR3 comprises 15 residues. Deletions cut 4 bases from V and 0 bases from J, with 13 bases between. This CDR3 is CASSSPGDLSYEQYF. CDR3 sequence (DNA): TGTGCCAGCAGTTCTCCAGGGGACCTCTCCTACGAGCAGTACTTC.

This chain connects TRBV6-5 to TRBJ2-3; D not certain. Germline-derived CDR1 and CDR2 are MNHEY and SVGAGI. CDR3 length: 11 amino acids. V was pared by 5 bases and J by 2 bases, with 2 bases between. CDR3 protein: CASSNTDTQYF. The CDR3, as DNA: TGTGCCAGCAGTAACACAGATACGCAGTATTTT.

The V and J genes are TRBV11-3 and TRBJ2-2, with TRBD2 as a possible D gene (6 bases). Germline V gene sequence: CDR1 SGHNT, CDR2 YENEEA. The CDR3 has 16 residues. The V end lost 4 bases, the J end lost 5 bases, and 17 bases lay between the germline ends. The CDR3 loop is CASSSISRAGTGELFF. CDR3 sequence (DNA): TGTGCCAGCAGCTCAATCTCGAGGGCGGGGACCGGGGAGCTGTTTTTT.